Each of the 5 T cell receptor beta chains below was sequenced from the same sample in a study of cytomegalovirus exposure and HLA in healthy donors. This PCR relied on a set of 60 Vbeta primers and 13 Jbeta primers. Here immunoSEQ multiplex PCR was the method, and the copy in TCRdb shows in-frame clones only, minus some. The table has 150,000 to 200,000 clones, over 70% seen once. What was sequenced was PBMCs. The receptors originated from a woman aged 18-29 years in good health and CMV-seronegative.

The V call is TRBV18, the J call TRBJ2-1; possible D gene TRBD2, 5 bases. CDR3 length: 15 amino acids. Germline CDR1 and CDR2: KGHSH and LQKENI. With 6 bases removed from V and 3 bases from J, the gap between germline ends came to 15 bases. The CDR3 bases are TGTGCCAGCTCCGCCCCGATGACTATCTACAATGAGCAGTTCTTC. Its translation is CASSAPMTIYNEQFF.

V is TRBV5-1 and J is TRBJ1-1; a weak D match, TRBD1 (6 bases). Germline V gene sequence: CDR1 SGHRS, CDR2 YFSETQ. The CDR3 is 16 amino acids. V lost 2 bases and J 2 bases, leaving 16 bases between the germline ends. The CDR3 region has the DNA TGCGCCAGCAGCTTCGGGGACACCCGAGGCAACACTGAAGCTTTCTTT. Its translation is CASSFGDTRGNTEAFF.

This CDR3 is CASSQDLESYFAGQASRTQHF. In DNA form, the CDR3 reads TGCGCCAGCAGCCAAGATCTCGAATCGTATTTTGCGGGACAGGCATCTCGGACCCAGCATTTT. The rearrangement joins TRBV4-1 to TRBJ1-5, with 8 bases that match TRBD1. CDR3 length equals 21 residues. With 0 bases clipped from V and 11 bases from J, the junction kept 27 bases outside the gene matches. Germline lookup yields CDR1 MGHRA and CDR2 YSYEKL.

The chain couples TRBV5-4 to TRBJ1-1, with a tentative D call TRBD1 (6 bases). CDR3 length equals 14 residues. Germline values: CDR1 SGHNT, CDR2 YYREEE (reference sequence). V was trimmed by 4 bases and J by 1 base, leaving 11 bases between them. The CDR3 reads CASSPGTPNTEAFF. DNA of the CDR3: TGTGCCAGCAGCCCCGGGACACCGAACACTGAAGCTTTCTTT.

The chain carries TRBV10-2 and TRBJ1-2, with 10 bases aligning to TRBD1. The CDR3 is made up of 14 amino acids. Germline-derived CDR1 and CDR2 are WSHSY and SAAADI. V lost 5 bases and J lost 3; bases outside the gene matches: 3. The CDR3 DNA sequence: TGCGCCAGCAGTCCGGACAGGGGGGACTATGGCTACACCTTC. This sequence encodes CASSPDRGDYGYTF.